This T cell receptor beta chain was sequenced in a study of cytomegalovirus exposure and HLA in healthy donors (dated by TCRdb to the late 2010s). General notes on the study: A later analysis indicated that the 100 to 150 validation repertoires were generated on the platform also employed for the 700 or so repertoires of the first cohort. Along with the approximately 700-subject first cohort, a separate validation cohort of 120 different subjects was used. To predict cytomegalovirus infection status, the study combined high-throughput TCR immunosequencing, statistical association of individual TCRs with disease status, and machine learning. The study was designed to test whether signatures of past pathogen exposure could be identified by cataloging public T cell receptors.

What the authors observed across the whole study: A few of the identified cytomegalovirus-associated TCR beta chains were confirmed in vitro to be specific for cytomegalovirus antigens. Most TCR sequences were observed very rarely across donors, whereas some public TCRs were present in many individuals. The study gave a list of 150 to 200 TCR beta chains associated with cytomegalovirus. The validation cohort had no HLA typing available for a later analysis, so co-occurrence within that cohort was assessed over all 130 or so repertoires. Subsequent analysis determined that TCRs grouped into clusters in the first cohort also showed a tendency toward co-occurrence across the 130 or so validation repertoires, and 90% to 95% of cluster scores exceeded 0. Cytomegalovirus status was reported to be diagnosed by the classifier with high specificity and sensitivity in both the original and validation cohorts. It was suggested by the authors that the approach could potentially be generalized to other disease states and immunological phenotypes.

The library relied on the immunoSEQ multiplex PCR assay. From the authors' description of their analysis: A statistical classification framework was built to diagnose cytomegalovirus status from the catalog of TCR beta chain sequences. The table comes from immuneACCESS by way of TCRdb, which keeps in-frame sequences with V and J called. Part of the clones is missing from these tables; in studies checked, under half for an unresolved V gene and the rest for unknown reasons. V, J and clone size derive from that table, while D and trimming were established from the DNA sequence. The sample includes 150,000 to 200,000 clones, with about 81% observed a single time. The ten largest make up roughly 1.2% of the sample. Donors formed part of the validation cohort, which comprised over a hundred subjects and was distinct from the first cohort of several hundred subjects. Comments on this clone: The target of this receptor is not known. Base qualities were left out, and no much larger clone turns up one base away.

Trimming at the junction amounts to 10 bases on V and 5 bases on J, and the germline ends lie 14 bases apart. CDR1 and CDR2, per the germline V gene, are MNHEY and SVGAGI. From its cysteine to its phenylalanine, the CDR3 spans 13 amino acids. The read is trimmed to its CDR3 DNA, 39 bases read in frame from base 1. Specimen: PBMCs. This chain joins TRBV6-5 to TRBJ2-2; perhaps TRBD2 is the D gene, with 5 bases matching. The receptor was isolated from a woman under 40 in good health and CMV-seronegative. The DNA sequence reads TGTGCCACCCAACTAGGGCCGACCGGGGAGCTGTTTTTT. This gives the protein CATQLGPTGELFF.